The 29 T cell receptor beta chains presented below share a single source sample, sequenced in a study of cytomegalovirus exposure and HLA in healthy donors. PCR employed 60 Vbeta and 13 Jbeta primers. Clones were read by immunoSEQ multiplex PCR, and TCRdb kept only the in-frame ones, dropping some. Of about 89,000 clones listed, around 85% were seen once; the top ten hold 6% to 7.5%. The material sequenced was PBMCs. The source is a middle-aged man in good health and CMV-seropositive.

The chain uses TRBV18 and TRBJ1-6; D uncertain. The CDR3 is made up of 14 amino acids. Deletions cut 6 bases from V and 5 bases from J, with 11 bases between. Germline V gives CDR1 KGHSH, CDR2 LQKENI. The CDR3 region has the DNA TGTGCCAGCTCGTATAAGTCGGATAATTCACCCCTCCACTTT. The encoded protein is CASSYKSDNSPLHF.

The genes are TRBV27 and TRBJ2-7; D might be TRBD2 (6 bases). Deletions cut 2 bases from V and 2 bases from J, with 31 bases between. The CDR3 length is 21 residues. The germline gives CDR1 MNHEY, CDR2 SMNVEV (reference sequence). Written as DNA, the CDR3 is TGTGCCAGCAGTTTAAGGGGAACGGCGTGGGGGGACCGGGACTCAACCTACGAGCAGTACTTC. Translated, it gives CASSLRGTAWGDRDSTYEQYF.

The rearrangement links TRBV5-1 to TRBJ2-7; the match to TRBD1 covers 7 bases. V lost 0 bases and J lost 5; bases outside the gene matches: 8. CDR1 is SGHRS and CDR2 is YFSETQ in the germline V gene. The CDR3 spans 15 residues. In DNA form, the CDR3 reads TGCGCCAGCAGCTTGGAGGGACAGCCCGGGAACGAGCAGTACTTC. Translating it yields CASSLEGQPGNEQYF. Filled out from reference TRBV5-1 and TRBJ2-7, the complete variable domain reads KAGVTQTPRYLIKTRGQQVTLSCSPISGHRSVSWYQQTPGQGLQFLFEYFSETQRNKGNFPGRFSGRQFSNSRSEMNVSTLELGDSALYLCASSLEGQPGNEQYFGPGTRLTVT.

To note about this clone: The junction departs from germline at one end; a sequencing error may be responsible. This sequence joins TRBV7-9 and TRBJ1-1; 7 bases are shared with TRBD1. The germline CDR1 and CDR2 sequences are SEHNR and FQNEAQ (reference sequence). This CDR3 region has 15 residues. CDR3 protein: CSSSLGGGGPTEAFF. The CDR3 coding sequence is TGTTCCAGCAGCTTAGGGGGCGGGGGGCCCACTGAAGCTTTCTTT. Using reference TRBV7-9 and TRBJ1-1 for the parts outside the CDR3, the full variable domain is DTGVSQNPRHKITKRGQNVTFRCDPISEHNRLYWYRQTLGQGPEFLTYFQNEAQLEKSRLLSDRFSAERPKGSFSTLEIQRTEQGDSAMYLCSSSLGGGGPTEAFFGQGTRLTVV.

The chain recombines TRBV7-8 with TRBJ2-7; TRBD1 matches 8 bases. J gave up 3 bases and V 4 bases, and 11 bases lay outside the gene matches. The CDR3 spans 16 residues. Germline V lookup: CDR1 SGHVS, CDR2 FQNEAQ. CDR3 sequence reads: CASSSLTGAFFYEQYF. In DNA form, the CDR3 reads TGTGCCAGCAGCTCACTGACAGGGGCTTTTTTCTACGAGCAGTACTTC.

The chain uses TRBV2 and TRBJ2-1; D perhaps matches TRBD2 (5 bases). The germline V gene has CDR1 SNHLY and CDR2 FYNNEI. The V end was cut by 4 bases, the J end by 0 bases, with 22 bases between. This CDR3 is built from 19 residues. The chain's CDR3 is CASSGSGSEDYSSYNEQFF. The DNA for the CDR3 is TGTGCCAGCAGTGGATCAGGTAGCGAAGATTATAGCTCCTACAATGAGCAGTTCTTC.

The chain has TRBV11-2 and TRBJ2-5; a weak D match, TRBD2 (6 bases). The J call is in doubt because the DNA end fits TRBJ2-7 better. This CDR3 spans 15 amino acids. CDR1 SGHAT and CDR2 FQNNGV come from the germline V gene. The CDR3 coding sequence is TGTGCCAGCAGCTTAGATCGAGGGAGGTCCTACGAGCAGTACTTC. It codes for CASSLDRGRSYEQYF.

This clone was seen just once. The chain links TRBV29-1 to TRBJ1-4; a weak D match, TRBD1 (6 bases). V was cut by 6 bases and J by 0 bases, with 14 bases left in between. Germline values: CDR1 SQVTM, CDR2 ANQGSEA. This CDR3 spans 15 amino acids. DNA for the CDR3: TGCAGCGTGACCGGGACACCTGCAACTAATGAAAAACTGTTTTTT. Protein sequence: CSVTGTPATNEKLFF.

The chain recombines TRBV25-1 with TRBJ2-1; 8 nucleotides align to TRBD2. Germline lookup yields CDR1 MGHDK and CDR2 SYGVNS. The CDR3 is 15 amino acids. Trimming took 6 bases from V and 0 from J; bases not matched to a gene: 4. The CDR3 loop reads CASRGGGSSYNEQFF. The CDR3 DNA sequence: TGTGCCAGCAGGGGCGGGGGGAGCTCCTACAATGAGCAGTTCTTC.

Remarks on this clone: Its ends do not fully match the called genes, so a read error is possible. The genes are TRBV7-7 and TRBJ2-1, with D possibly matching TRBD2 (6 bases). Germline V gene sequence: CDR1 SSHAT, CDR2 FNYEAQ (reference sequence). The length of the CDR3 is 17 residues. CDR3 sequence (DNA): TGTGCTAGCAGCCCCCGGCCGGGAGTGAGCTCCTACAATGAGCAGTTCTTC. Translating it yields CASSPRPGVSSYNEQFF.

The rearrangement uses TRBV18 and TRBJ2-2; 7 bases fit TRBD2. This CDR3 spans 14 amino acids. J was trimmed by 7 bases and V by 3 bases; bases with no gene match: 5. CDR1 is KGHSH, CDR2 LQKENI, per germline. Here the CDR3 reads CASSPRGIGGELFF. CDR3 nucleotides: TGTGCCAGCTCACCGCGGGGGATTGGCGGGGAGCTGTTTTTT.

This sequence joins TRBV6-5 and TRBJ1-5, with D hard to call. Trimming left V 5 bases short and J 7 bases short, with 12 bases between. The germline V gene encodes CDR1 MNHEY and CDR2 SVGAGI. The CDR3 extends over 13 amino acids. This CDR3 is CASSDGTTQPQHF. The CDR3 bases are TGTGCCAGCAGTGATGGAACGACACAGCCCCAGCATTTT.

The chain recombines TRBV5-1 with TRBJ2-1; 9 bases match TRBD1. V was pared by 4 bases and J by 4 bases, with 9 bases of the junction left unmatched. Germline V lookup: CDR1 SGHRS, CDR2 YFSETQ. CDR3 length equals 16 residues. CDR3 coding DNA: TGCGCCAGCAGCGCATCCGGGACAGGGATATACAATGAGCAGTTCTTC. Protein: CASSASGTGIYNEQFF.

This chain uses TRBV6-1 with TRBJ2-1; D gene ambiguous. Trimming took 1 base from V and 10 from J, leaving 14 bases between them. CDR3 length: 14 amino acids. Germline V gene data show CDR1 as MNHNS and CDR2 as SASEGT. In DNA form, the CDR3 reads TGTGCCAGCAGTGAAGGAAATAGTTTTCGGGAGCAGTTCTTC. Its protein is CASSEGNSFREQFF.

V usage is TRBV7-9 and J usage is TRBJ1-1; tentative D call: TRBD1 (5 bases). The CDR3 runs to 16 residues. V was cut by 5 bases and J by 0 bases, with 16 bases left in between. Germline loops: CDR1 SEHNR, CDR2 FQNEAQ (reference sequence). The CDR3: CASSPKTVTMNTEAFF. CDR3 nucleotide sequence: TGTGCCAGCAGCCCCAAGACAGTAACAATGAACACTGAAGCTTTCTTT. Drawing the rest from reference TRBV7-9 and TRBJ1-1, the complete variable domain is DTGVSQNPRHKITKRGQNVTFRCDPISEHNRLYWYRQTLGQGPEFLTYFQNEAQLEKSRLLSDRFSAERPKGSFSTLEIQRTEQGDSAMYLCASSPKTVTMNTEAFFGQGTRLTVV.

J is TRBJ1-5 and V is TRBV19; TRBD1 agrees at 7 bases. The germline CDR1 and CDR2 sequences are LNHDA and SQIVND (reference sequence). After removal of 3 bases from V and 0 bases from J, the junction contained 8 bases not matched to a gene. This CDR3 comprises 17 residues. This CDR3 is CASSIADRPYSNQPQHF. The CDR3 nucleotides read TGTGCCAGTAGTATCGCGGACAGGCCTTATAGCAATCAGCCCCAGCATTTT.

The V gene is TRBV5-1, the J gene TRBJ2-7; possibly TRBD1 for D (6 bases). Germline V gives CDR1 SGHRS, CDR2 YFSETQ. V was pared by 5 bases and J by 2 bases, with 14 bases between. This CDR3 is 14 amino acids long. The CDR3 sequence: CASSAGTPTYEQYF. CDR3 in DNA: TGCGCCAGCAGTGCCGGGACACCGACCTACGAGCAGTACTTC.

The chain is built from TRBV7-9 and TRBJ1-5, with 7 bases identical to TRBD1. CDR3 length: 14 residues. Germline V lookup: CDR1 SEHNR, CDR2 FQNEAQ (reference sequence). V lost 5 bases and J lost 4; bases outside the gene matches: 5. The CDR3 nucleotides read TGTGCCAGCAGCCAAGACAGGGTGAATCAGCCCCAGCATTTT. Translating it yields CASSQDRVNQPQHF.

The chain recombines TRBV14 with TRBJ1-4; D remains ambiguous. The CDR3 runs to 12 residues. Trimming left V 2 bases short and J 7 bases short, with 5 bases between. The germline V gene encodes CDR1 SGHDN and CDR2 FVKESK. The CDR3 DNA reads TGTGCCAGCAGCCAATTTCGTGAAAAACTGTTTTTT. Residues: CASSQFREKLFF.

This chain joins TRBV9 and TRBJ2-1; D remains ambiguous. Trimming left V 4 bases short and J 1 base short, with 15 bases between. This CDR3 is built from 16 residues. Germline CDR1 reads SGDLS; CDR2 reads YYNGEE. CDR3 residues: CASSTRGRESYNEQFF. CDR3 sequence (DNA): TGTGCCAGCAGCACCCGTGGTCGAGAATCCTACAATGAGCAGTTCTTC.

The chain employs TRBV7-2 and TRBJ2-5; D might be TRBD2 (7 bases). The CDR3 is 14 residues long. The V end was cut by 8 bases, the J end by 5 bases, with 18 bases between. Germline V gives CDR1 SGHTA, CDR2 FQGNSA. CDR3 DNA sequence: TGTGCCAGCGGCCGGTTAGGGGGAGGGGAGACCCAGTACTTC. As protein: CASGRLGGGETQYF.

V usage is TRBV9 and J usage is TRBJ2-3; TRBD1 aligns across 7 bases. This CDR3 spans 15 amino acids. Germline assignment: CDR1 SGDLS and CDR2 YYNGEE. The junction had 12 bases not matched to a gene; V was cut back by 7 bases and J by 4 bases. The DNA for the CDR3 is TGTGCCAGCGGTAAGACAGGGCCCCGGGCAGATACGCAGTATTTT. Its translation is CASGKTGPRADTQYF. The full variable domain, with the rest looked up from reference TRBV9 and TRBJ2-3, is DSGVTQTPKHLITATGQRVTLRCSPRSGDLSVYWYQQSLDQGLQFLIQYYNGEERAKGNILERFSAQQFPDLHSELNLSSLELGDSALYFCASGKTGPRADTQYFGPGTRLTVL.

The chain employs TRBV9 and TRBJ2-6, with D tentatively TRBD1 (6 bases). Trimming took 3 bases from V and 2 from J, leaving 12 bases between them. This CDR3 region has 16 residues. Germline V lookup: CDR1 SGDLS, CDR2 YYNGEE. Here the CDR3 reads CASSGKQGTGANVLTF. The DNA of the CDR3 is TGTGCCAGCAGCGGCAAACAGGGAACTGGGGCCAACGTCCTGACTTTC.

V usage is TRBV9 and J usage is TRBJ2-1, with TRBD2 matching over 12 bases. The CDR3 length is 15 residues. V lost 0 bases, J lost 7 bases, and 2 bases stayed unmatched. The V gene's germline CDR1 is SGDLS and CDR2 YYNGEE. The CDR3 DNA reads TGTGCCAGCAGCGTAGAAACTAGCGGGAGGAATGAGCAGTTCTTC. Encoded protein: CASSVETSGRNEQFF.

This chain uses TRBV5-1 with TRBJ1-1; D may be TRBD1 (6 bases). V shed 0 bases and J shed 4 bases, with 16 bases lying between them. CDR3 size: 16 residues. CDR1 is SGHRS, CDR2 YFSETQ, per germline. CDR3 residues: CASSLVRRGGGTEAFF. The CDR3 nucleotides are TGCGCCAGCAGCTTGGTTCGTAGAGGGGGGGGCACTGAAGCTTTCTTT.

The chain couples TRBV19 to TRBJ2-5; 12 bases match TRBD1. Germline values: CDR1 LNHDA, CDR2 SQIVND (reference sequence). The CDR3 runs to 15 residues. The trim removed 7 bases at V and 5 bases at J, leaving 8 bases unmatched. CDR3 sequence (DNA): TGTGCCAGTAAAAAGGCCGGGACAGGGGGCGAGACCCAGTACTTC. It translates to CASKKAGTGGETQYF.

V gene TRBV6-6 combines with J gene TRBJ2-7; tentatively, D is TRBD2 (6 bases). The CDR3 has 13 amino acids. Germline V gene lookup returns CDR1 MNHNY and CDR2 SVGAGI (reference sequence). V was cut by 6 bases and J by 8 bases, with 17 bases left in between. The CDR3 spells CASSPEGRGQQYF. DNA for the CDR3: TGTGCCAGCAGCCCGGAGGGGCGGGGACAGCAGTACTTC.

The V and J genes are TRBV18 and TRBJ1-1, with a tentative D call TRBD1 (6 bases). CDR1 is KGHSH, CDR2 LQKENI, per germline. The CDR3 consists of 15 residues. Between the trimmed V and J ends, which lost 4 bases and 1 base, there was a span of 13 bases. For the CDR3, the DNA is TGTGCCAGCTCACTCCGGACAGACCCGAACACTGAAGCTTTCTTT. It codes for CASSLRTDPNTEAFF.

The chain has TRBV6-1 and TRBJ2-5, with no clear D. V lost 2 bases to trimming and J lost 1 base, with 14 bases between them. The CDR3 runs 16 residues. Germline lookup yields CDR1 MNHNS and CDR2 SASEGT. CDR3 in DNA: TGTGCCAGCAGTGAATCGGAGTGGCTATCCCAAGAGACCCAGTACTTC. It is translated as CASSESEWLSQETQYF.